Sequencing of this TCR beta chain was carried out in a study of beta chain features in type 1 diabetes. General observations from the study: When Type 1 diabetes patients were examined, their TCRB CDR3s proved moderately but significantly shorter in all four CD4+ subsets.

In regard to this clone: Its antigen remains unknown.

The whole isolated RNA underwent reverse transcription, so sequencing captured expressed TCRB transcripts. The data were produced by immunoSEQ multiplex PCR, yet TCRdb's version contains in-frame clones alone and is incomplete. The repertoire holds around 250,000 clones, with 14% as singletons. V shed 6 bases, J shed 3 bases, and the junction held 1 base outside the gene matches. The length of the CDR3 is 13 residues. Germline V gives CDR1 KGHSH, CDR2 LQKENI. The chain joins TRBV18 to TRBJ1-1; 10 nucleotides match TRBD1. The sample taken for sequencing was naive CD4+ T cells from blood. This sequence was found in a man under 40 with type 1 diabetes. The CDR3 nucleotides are TGTGCCAGCTCTGGACAGGGGGACACTGAAGCTTTCTTT. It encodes CASSGQGDTEAFF.